Given below is one TCR beta chain in context. Its antigen remains unidentified. The data were taken from a study of T-cell reconstitution after alpha-beta-depleted transplantation in children. Study-wide findings and caveats: It was reported that alpha-beta T cells came from several hundred expanded graft clones (about two months after transplant). It was newly produced T cells that mostly accounted for T-cell counts and diversity one year after transplant. After transplant, high TCRbeta diversity at day 60 in some patients arose from surviving recipient T cells and thymic progenitors.

The germline V and J ends were trimmed by 2 bases and 2 bases, with 7 bases remaining between them. This CDR3 spans 14 amino acids. Molecular barcoding with unique molecular identifiers was used for the TCRbeta library. TCRdb analysed the PCR reads with MiXCR anew, one entry per CDR3 protein. The profile covers about a million distinct CDR3 sequences, with about 29% appearing a single time and more than 25% taken by the ten largest. V and J are TRBV12-3 or TRBV12-4 and TRBJ1-5; D not resolved. The sample in question was PBMCs, mostly from graft donor cells, obtained 360 days after TCRalphabeta/CD19-depleted stem cell transplant. The clonotype was recovered from a boy in the first two years of life who had a stem cell transplant for SCID, so the T cells may come from the graft donor. CDR3 DNA: TGTGCCAGCAGTTTAAATTGGGGCAATCAGCCCCAGCATTTT. Amino acid sequence: CASSLNWGNQPQHF.